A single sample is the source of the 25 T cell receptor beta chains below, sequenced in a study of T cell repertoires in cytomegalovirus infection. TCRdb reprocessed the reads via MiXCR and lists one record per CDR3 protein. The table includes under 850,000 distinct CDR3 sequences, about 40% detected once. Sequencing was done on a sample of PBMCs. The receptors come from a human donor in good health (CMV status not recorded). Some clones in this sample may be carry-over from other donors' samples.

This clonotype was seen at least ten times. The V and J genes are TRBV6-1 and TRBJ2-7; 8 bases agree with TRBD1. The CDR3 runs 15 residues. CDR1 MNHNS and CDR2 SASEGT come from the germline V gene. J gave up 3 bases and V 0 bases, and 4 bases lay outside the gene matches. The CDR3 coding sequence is TGTGCCAGCAGTGAAGCAGGGACAGGAAGCTACGAGCAGTACTTC. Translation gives CASSEAGTGSYEQYF.

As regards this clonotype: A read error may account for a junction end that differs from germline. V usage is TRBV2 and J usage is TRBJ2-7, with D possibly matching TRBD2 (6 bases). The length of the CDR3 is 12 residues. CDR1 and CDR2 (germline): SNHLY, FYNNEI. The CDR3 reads CASRDGPGREQF. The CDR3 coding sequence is TGTGCCAGCAGAGATGGTCCGGGACGGGAGCAATTC.

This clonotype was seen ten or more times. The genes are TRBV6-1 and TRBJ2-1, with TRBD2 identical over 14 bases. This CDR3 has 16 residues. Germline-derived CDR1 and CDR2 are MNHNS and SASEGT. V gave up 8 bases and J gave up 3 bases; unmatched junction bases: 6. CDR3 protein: CASGAGTSGSYNEQFF. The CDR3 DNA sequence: TGTGCCAGCGGAGCCGGGACTAGCGGGAGCTACAATGAGCAGTTCTTC.

CDR3 protein: CSARGASENTGELFF. CDR3 bases: TGCAGTGCCAGGGGGGCTAGCGAGAACACCGGGGAGCTGTTTTTT. The J gene is TRBJ2-2, the V gene TRBV20-1, with D possibly matching TRBD1 (7 bases). Germline loops: CDR1 DFQATT, CDR2 SNEGSKA (reference sequence). This CDR3 contains 15 residues. V was shortened by 6 bases and J by 1 base, with 15 bases between the two germline ends.

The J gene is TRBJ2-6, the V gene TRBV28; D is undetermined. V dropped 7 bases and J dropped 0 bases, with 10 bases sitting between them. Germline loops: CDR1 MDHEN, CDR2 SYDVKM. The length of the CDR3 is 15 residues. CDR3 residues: CASTPGRSGANVLTF. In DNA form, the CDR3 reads TGTGCCAGCACTCCAGGCCGCTCTGGGGCCAACGTCCTGACTTTC.

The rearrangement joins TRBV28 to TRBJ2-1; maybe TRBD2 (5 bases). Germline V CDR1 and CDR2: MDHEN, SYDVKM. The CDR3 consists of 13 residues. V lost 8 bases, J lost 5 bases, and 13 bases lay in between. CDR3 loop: CASPAPGNNEQFF. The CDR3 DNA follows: TGTGCCAGCCCGGCCCCGGGAAACAATGAGCAGTTCTTC.

The DNA of the CDR3 is TGTGCCAGCAGTGTACGGGATCCTCTAGAGACCCAGTACTTC. Protein: CASSVRDPLETQYF. This rearrangement joins TRBV2 to TRBJ2-5; possible D gene TRBD2, 5 bases. CDR3 length: 14 residues. The germline V and J ends were trimmed by 4 bases and 4 bases, with 13 bases remaining between them. Looked up from germline, CDR1 is SNHLY and CDR2 is FYNNEI.

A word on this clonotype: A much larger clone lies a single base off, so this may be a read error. In DNA, the CDR3 is TGTGCCAGCAGCCAAGATCTTACGGGGGTGTACTACGAGCAGTACTTC. Translating gives CASSQDLTGVYYEQYF. The chain recombines TRBV4-2 with TRBJ2-7; D is perhaps TRBD2 (6 bases). The CDR3 is 16 residues long. V was shortened by 0 bases and J by 3 bases, with 15 bases between the two germline ends. CDR1 and CDR2 from the germline V gene are LGHNA and YNFKEQ.

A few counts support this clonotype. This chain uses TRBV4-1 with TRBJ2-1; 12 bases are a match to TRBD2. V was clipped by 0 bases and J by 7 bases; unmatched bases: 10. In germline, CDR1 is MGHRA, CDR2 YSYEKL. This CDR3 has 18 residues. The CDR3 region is CASSQEGGLAGFQNEQFF. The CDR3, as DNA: TGCGCCAGCAGCCAAGAAGGCGGACTAGCGGGGTTTCAGAATGAGCAGTTCTTC.

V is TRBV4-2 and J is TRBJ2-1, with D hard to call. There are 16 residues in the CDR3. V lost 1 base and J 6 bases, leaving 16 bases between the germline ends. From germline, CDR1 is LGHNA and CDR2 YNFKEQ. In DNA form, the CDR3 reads TGTGCCAGCAGCCAAGTTACCGGGTCCAAGGGCAATGAGCAGTTCTTC. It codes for CASSQVTGSKGNEQFF.

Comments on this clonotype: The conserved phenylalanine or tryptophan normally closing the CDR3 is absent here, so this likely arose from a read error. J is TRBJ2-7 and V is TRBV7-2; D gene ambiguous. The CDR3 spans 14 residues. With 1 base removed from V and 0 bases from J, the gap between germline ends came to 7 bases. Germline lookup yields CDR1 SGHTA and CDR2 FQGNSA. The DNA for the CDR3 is TGTGCCAGCAGCTTAGGCTGGAGCTCCTACGAGCAGTACTTA. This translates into CASSLGWSSYEQYL.

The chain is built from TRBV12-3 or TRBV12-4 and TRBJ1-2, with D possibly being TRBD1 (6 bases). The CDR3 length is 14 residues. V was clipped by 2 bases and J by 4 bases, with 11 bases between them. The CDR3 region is CASSLQGWTYGYTF. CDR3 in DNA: TGTGCCAGCAGTTTACAGGGGTGGACCTATGGCTACACCTTC.

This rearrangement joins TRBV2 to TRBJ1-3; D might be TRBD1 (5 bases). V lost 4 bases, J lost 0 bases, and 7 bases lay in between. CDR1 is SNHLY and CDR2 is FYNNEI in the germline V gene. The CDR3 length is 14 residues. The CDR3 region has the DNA TGTGCCAGCAGTGTGGGGGTCTCTGGAAACACCATATATTTT. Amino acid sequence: CASSVGVSGNTIYF.

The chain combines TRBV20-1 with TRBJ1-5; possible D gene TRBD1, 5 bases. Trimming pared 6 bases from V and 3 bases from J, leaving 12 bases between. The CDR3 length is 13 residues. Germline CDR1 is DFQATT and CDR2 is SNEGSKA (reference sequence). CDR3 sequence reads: CSARRQNNQPQHF. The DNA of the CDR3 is TGCAGTGCCCGTAGACAGAACAATCAGCCCCAGCATTTT.

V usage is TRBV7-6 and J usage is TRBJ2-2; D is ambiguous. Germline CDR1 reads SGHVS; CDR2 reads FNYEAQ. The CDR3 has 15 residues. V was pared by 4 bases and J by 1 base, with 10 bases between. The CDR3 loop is CASSSRVLNTGELFF. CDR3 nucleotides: TGTGCCAGCAGCTCCCGAGTCCTGAACACCGGGGAGCTGTTTTTT.

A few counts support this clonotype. The CDR3 region has the DNA TGCAGTGCTAGAGATAGGTGGCGGGGCACAGATACGCAGTATTTT. This translates into CSARDRWRGTDTQYF. The rearrangement joins TRBV20-1 to TRBJ2-3; the D gene is possibly TRBD2 (5 bases). This CDR3 region has 15 residues. V was pared by 0 bases and J by 1 base, with 11 bases between. Looked up from germline, CDR1 is DFQATT and CDR2 is SNEGSKA (reference sequence).

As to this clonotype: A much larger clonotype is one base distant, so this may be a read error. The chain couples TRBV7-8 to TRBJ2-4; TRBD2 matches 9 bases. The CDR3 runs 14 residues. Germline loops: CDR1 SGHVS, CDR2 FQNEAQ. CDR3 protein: CSSSRAGGGNIQYF. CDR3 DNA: TGTTCCAGCAGCCGAGCGGGAGGAGGAAACATTCAGTACTTC.

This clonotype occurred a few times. CDR3 region: CASSLAGVPGLADTFSYNEQFF. In DNA form, the CDR3 reads TGTGCCAGCAGCTTAGCGGGGGTCCCGGGACTAGCGGACACTTTCTCCTACAATGAGCAGTTCTTC. The chain carries TRBV7-6 and TRBJ2-1; 11 bases match TRBD2. CDR3 length: 22 residues. V was pared by 0 bases and J by 0 bases, with 16 bases of the junction left unmatched. Looked up from germline, CDR1 is SGHVS and CDR2 is FNYEAQ.

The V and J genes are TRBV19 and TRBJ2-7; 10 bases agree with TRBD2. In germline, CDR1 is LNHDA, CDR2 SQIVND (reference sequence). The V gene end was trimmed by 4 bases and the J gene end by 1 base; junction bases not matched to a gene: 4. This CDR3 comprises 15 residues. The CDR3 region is CASSRRTSGSYEQYF. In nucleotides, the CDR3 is TGTGCCAGTAGTAGACGGACTAGCGGATCCTACGAGCAGTACTTC.

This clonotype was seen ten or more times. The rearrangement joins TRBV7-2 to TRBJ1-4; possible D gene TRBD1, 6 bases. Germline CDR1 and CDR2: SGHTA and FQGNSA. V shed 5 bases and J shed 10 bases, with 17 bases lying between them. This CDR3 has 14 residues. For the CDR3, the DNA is TGTGCCAGCAGCGTCCGGGACAAACGGGGAAAACTGTTTTTT. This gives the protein CASSVRDKRGKLFF. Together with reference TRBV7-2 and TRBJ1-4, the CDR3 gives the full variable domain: GAGVSQSPSNKVTEKGKDVELRCDPISGHTALYWYRQSLGQGLEFLIYFQGNSAPDKSGLPSDRFSAERTGGSVSTLTIQRTQQEDSAVYLCASSVRDKRGKLFFGSGTQLSVL.

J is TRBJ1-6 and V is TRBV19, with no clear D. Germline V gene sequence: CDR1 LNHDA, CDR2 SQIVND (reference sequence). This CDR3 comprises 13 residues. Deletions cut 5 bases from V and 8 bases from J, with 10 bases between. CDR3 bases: TGTGCCAGTAGTTTACCAGGCTATTCACCCCTCCACTTT. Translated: CASSLPGYSPLHF.

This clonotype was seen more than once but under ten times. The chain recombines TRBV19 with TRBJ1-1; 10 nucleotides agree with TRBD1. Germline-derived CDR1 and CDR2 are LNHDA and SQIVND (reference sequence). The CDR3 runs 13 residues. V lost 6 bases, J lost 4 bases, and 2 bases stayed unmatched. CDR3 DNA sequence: TGTGCCAGTAGAGACAGGGGGCCCACTGAAGCTTTCTTT. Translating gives CASRDRGPTEAFF.

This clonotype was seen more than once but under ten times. The chain's CDR3 is CASTPQGGGGKLFF. The CDR3 coding sequence is TGTGCCAGCACCCCACAGGGAGGGGGCGGAAAACTGTTTTTT. The V and J genes are TRBV28 and TRBJ1-4; 7 nucleotides align to TRBD1. This CDR3 has 14 amino acids. With V trimmed by 7 bases and J by 10 bases, 12 bases remained unmatched. Looked up from germline, CDR1 is MDHEN and CDR2 is SYDVKM.

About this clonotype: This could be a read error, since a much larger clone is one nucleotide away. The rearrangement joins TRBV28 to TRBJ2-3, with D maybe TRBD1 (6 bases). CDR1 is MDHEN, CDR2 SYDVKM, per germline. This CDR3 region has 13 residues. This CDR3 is CASSPRGTDTHYF. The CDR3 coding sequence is TGTGCCAGCAGTCCCAGGGGAACAGATACGCATTATTTT. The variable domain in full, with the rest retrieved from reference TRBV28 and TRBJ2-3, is DVKVTQSSRYLVKRTGEKVFLECVQDMDHENMFWYRQDPGLGLRLIYFSYDVKMKEKGDIPEGYSVSREKKERFSLILESASTNQTSMYLCASSPRGTDTHYFGPGTRLTVL.

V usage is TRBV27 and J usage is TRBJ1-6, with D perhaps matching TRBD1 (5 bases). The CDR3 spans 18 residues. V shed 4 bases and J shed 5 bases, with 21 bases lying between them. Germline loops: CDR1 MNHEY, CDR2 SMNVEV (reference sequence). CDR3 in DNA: TGTGCCAGCAGTTCTTATTACGGGGGGAGGCAGAATAATTCACCCCTCCACTTT. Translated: CASSSYYGGRQNNSPLHF.